This is a list of T cell receptor beta chains from one sample in a study of control samples from healthy donors and cancer patients. Sequenced by immunoSEQ multiplex PCR; TCRdb stores in-frame clones only, minus some. The sample has about 71,000 clones, roughly nine tenths seen once. Sequenced sample: PBMCs. These receptors came from a man aged 55-75 years with lung cancer. Each CDR3 is given with its conserved first and last residue. Each record gives: D gene, clone size, V gene, J gene, CDR3 protein, CDR3 DNA. D genes are given only for firm matches. Some rows have no size entry. The others give once, few or many, or a class for an expanded clone.

NA	NA	TRBV19	TRBJ1-2	CASSIDRDLYGYTF	TGTGCCAGTAGTATAGATAGGGACCTCTATGGCTACACCTTC
NA	NA	TRBV9	TRBJ1-2	CASSPDNYGYTF	TGTGCCAGCAGCCCTGACAACTATGGCTACACCTTC
NA	NA	TRBV12-3/TRBV12-4	TRBJ2-7	CASSPPDGYEQYF	TGTGCCAGCAGTCCTCCCGACGGCTACGAGCAGTACTTC
NA	NA	TRBV6-6	TRBJ1-6	CASSYSLRRSSPLHF	TGTGCCAGCAGTTACTCATTACGCAGGAGCTCACCCCTCCACTTT
NA	NA	TRBV5-8	TRBJ2-3	CASSRDVTVVGTDTQYF	TGTGCCAGCAGCCGGGATGTGACAGTCGTGGGGACAGATACGCAGTATTTT
NA	NA	TRBV5-1	TRBJ2-5	CASIDRSQETQYF	TGCGCCAGCATCGACAGATCTCAAGAGACCCAGTACTTC
TRBD2	NA	TRBV7-9	TRBJ2-3	CASSLPRASGGAADTQYF	TGTGCCAGCAGCTTACCTCGGGCTAGCGGGGGGGCGGCAGATACGCAGTATTTT
NA	NA	TRBV30	TRBJ1-1	CAWTFMGGEGKAFF	TGTGCCTGGACTTTCATGGGGGGAGAAGGGAAGGCTTTCTTT
TRBD1	NA	TRBV5-4	TRBJ1-2	CASSLGTGGIGYTF	TGTGCCAGCAGCTTGGGGACAGGGGGTATCGGCTACACCTTC
NA	NA	TRBV13	TRBJ1-5	CASSFGGHRNQPQHF	TGTGCCAGCAGCTTCGGGGGGCATCGCAATCAGCCCCAGCATTTT
NA	NA	TRBV6-1	TRBJ1-5	CASSEFAGSNQPQHF	TGTGCCAGCAGTGAATTTGCAGGTAGCAATCAGCCCCAGCATTTT
TRBD2	NA	TRBV9	TRBJ2-2	CASSSNLAALNTGELFF	TGTGCCAGCAGCTCTAACCTAGCGGCTTTAAACACCGGGGAGCTGTTTTTT
NA	NA	TRBV10-3	TRBJ1-1	CAISESQGTEAFF	TGTGCCATCAGTGAGTCACAGGGCACTGAAGCTTTCTTT
TRBD1	once	TRBV7-2	TRBJ2-5	CASSLNRGDTETQYF	TGTGCCAGCAGCTTGAACAGGGGAGATACAGAGACCCAGTACTTC
NA	NA	TRBV30	TRBJ1-2	CAWTRSPGPNYGYTF	TGTGCCTGGACTCGCAGCCCCGGACCTAACTATGGCTACACCTTC
NA	NA	TRBV30	TRBJ1-2	CAWSVLRKGGYTF	TGTGCCTGGAGTGTTTTACGAAAGGGTGGCTACACCTTC